This T cell receptor (beta chain) was found in a study of T cells in tuberculosis. Here immunoSEQ multiplex PCR was the method, and the copy in TCRdb shows in-frame clones only, minus some. Of some 25,000 clones in the sample, roughly 95% were seen once. Worth noting for this clone: Its matching antigen is unknown.

Study results and caveats: Active tuberculosis patients had shorter CDR3-alpha; the beta difference was nonsignificant.

Germline CDR1 reads GTSNPN; CDR2 reads SVGIG (reference sequence). Trimming removed 3 bases from V and 8 bases from J, with 17 bases in between. The CDR3 is 14 amino acids. The clonotype comes from a donor aged 10 to 29 with latent tuberculosis or without tuberculosis infection. The rearrangement links TRBV30 to TRBJ2-4; weak D call: TRBD2 (6 bases). Sample: PBMCs. The CDR3 sequence: CAWRTGMGGDIQYF. CDR3 coding DNA: TGTGCCTGGAGGACCGGGATGGGAGGCGACATTCAGTACTTC. Supplemented by reference TRBV30 and TRBJ2-4, the full variable domain reads SQTIHQWPATLVQPVGSPLSLECTVEGTSNPNLYWYRQAAGRGLQLLFYSVGIGQISSEVPQNLSASRPQDRQFILSSKKLLLSDSGFYLCAWRTGMGGDIQYFGAGTRLSVL.